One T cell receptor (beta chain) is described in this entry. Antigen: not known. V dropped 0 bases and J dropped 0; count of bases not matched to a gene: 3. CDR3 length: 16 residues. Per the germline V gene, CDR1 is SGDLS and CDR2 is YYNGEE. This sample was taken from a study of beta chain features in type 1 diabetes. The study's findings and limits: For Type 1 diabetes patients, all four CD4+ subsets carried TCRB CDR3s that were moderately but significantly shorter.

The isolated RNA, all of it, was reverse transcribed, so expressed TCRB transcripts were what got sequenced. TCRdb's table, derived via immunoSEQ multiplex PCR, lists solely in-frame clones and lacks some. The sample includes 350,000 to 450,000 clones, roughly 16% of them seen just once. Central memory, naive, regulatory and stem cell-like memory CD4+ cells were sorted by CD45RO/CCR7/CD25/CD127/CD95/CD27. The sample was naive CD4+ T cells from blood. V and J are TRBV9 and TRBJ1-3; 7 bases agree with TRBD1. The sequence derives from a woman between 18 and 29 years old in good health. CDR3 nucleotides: TGTGCCAGCAGCGTAGTTCCAGGGGGCTCTGGAAACACCATATATTTT. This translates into CASSVVPGGSGNTIYF.